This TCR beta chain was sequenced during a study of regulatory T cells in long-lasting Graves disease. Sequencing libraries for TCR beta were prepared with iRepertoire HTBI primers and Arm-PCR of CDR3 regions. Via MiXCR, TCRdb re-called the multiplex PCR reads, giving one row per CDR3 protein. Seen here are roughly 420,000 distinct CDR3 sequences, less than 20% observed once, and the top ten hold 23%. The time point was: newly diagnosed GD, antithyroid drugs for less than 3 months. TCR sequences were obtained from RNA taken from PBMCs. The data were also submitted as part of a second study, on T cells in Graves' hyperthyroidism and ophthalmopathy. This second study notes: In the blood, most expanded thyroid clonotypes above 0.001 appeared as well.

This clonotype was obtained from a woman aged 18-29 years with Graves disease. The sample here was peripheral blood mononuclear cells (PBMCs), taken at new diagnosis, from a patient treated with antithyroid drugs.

CDR3 nucleotides: TGTGCCAGCAGTTTATCGTCCTGGCTAGCGGGAGTTGGCCACGAGCAGTACTTC. This gives the protein CASSLSSWLAGVGHEQYF. The rearrangement uses TRBV27 and TRBJ2-7; 10 bases match TRBD2. The CDR3 runs 18 residues. V lost 0 bases and J lost 5; bases outside the gene matches: 13. Germline loops: CDR1 MNHEY, CDR2 SMNVEV (reference sequence).